A single T cell receptor beta chain is shown here with its context. Its cognate antigen is unknown. The assay was immunoSEQ multiplex PCR, and TCRdb's table has in-frame clones only and misses some. The table records roughly 160,000 clones, around nine tenths of them present only once. These data originate in a study of T cell responses to AZD1222 COVID-19 vaccine. Study-level information: Pooling covered second doses at about 4 or about 12 weeks.

This CDR3 is built from 14 residues. V lost 0 bases, J lost 4 bases, and 8 bases lay in between. Germline-derived CDR1 and CDR2 are LGHNA and YNFKEQ. The study, taken as a whole, reports: Unmutated regions of variants are reportedly targeted by nearly half of spike-specific TCRs. Two AZD1222 administrations were followed by greater Spike-specific TCR breadth and depth.

The sequences come from peripheral blood, collected on day 0 of AZD1222 vaccination. The chain has TRBV4-2 and TRBJ2-3; a possible D gene is TRBD2 (6 bases). This receptor was identified in an adult in good health. CDR3 in DNA: TGTGCCAGCAGCCAAGAATGGGGGGCAGATACGCAGTATTTT. This translates into CASSQEWGADTQYF.